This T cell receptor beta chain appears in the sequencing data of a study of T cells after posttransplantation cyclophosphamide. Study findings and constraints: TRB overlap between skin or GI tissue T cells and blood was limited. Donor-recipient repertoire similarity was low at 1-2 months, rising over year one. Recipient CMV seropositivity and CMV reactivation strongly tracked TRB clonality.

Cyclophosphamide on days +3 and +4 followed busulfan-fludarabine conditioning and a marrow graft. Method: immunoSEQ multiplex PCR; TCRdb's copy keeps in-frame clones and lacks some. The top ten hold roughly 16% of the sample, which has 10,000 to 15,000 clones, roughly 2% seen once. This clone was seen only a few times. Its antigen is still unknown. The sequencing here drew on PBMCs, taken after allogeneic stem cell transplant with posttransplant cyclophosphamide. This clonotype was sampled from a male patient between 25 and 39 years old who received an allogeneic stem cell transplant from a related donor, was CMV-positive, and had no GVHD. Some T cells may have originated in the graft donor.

The CDR3 protein is CASSFFPGTSGRVETQYF. The CDR3 DNA is TGTGCCAGCAGCTTTTTTCCTGGAACTAGCGGGAGGGTAGAGACCCAGTACTTC. The rearrangement joins TRBV5-5 to TRBJ2-5; TRBD2 agrees at 13 bases. Germline V lookup: CDR1 SGHKS, CDR2 YYEKEE (reference sequence). The CDR3 spans 18 residues. The trim removed 2 bases at V and 4 bases at J, leaving 11 bases unmatched.